This passage covers 28 T cell receptor beta chains from one sample sequenced in a study. MiXCR was run by TCRdb on the RT-PCR reads, yielding one entry per CDR3 protein. The sample has hundreds of thousands of distinct CDR3 sequences; approximately 15% are singletons. Specimen: memory CD4+ T cells from blood. The receptors originated from a female donor in good health, serving as a healthy control.

The chain employs TRBV24-1 and TRBJ2-3; weak D call: TRBD2 (6 bases). The CDR3 covers 14 residues. V shed 4 bases and J shed 4 bases, with 11 bases lying between them. The germline CDR1 and CDR2 sequences are KGHDR and SFDVKD. This chain's CDR3 is CATSDLGGADTQYF. The CDR3 region has the DNA TGTGCCACCAGTGACCTGGGAGGTGCAGATACGCAGTATTTT.

The rearrangement uses TRBV20-1 and TRBJ2-7; 9 bases agree with TRBD1. Germline assignment: CDR1 DFQATT and CDR2 SNEGSKA (reference sequence). V lost 3 bases and J lost 1; bases outside the gene matches: 19. CDR3 length equals 19 residues. The DNA for the CDR3 is TGCAGTGCTAGTCGATCCGGGACAGGGATTGGTGGAGCATCCTACGAGCAGTACTTC. Translating gives CSASRSGTGIGGASYEQYF.

This clonotype has just a few counts. The chain couples TRBV20-1 to TRBJ1-6; the match to TRBD1 covers 7 bases. CDR1 and CDR2 from the germline V gene are DFQATT and SNEGSKA (reference sequence). The CDR3 loop spans 13 amino acids. V gave up 4 bases and J gave up 5 bases; unmatched junction bases: 2. CDR3 region: CSAKGQDNSPLHF. Written as DNA, the CDR3 is TGCAGTGCTAAAGGACAGGATAATTCACCCCTCCACTTT.

The chain combines TRBV3-1 with TRBJ2-5, with D unresolved. The germline V gene has CDR1 LGHDT and CDR2 YNNKEL (reference sequence). V lost 6 bases and J lost 5, with 10 bases in between. This CDR3 is built from 12 residues. The DNA of the CDR3 is TGTGCCAGCAGATGGGCCGGGGAGACCCAGTACTTC. It is translated as CASRWAGETQYF.

A few counts support this clonotype. V gene TRBV7-9 combines with J gene TRBJ2-1; D tentatively reads TRBD1 or TRBD2 (5 bases each). This CDR3 is built from 15 residues. Germline V gene data show CDR1 as SEHNR and CDR2 as FQNEAQ (reference sequence). V gave up 5 bases and J gave up 6 bases, with 17 bases separating them. CDR3 sequence reads: CASSRDGAPRNEQFF. The CDR3 nucleotides read TGTGCCAGCAGCCGGGACGGAGCCCCCCGCAATGAGCAGTTCTTC. Using reference TRBV7-9 and TRBJ2-1 for the parts outside the CDR3, the full variable domain is DTGVSQNPRHKITKRGQNVTFRCDPISEHNRLYWYRQTLGQGPEFLTYFQNEAQLEKSRLLSDRFSAERPKGSFSTLEIQRTEQGDSAMYLCASSRDGAPRNEQFFGPGTRLTVL.

This clonotype has ten or more counts. The chain carries TRBV5-1 and TRBJ2-5, with 10 positions matching TRBD2. The CDR3 has 15 amino acids. Per germline, CDR1 SGHRS and CDR2 YFSETQ. Losses at the gene ends were 4 bases for V and 2 bases for J; bases not matched to a gene: 5. CDR3 sequence: CASSESGREQETQYF. CDR3 sequence (DNA): TGCGCCAGCAGCGAAAGCGGGAGGGAACAAGAGACCCAGTACTTC.

This clonotype turned up a few times. This chain links TRBV6-5 with TRBJ1-1; perhaps TRBD1 as D (6 bases). The CDR3 spans 13 residues. Trimming took 7 bases from V and 2 from J, leaving 11 bases between them. Germline loops: CDR1 MNHEY, CDR2 SVGAGI. The CDR3 reads CASKKTGNTEAFF. The DNA of the CDR3 is TGTGCCAGCAAAAAGACAGGTAACACTGAAGCTTTCTTT.

This clonotype was seen a few times. This chain joins TRBV5-1 and TRBJ1-2; a possible D gene is TRBD1 (6 bases). Deletions cut 3 bases from V and 8 bases from J, with 20 bases between. Germline CDR1 SGHRS, CDR2 YFSETQ. The CDR3 length is 15 residues. The CDR3 sequence is CASSSFSQGHGGYTF. CDR3 nucleotides: TGCGCCAGCAGCTCCTTTTCACAGGGTCATGGGGGCTACACCTTC. The whole variable domain, filled in from reference TRBV5-1 and TRBJ1-2, reads KAGVTQTPRYLIKTRGQQVTLSCSPISGHRSVSWYQQTPGQGLQFLFEYFSETQRNKGNFPGRFSGRQFSNSRSEMNVSTLELGDSALYLCASSSFSQGHGGYTFGSGTRLTVV.

The V gene is TRBV30, the J gene TRBJ2-1; 9 bases map to TRBD2. The CDR3 spans 14 residues. Germline V CDR1 and CDR2: GTSNPN, SVGIG (reference sequence). The trim removed 4 bases at V and 5 bases at J, leaving 6 bases unmatched. The CDR3 sequence: CAWKAGGSDNEQFF. CDR3 in DNA: TGTGCCTGGAAGGCGGGAGGGTCGGACAATGAGCAGTTCTTC.

The chain uses TRBV28 and TRBJ2-5; 12 bases fit TRBD1. Germline assignment: CDR1 MDHEN and CDR2 SYDVKM. Trimming removed 5 bases from V and 3 bases from J; junction bases left unmatched: 4. This CDR3 is 15 amino acids long. The CDR3 DNA reads TGTGCCAGCAGTGGGGACAGGGGGCGGGAAGAGACCCAGTACTTC. Protein: CASSGDRGREETQYF. Filled out from reference TRBV28 and TRBJ2-5, the complete variable domain reads DVKVTQSSRYLVKRTGEKVFLECVQDMDHENMFWYRQDPGLGLRLIYFSYDVKMKEKGDIPEGYSVSREKKERFSLILESASTNQTSMYLCASSGDRGREETQYFGPGTRLLVL.

The sample holds a few counts of this clonotype. V is TRBV20-1 and J is TRBJ1-4, with 11 bases identical to TRBD1. CDR3 size: 14 residues. With 5 bases clipped from V and 8 bases from J, the junction kept 7 bases outside the gene matches. Looked up from germline, CDR1 is DFQATT and CDR2 is SNEGSKA (reference sequence). CDR3 DNA sequence: TGCAGTGCTTCCTGGACAGGGGGCCACGAAAAACTGTTTTTT. The encoded protein is CSASWTGGHEKLFF.

This clonotype was seen many times. This chain links TRBV10-2 with TRBJ2-2, with 7 bases aligning to TRBD1. The junction had 3 bases not matched to a gene; V was cut back by 7 bases and J by 1 base. Germline loops: CDR1 WSHSY, CDR2 SAAADI. The CDR3 consists of 14 residues. Written as DNA, the CDR3 is TGCGCCAGCAAACGGACAGGGAACACCGGGGAGCTGTTTTTT. The encoded protein is CASKRTGNTGELFF.

This chain connects TRBV6-1 to TRBJ1-2, with TRBD1 matching 8 bases. Germline CDR1 reads MNHNS; CDR2 reads SASEGT. The V gene end was trimmed by 1 base and the J gene end by 5 bases; junction bases not matched to a gene: 0. CDR3 size: 13 residues. DNA for the CDR3: TGTGCCAGCAGTGAAGACAGGGGGTATGGCTACACCTTC. As protein: CASSEDRGYGYTF.

CDR3 protein: CASSYRSGQGAYEQYF. The CDR3 DNA reads as TGTGCCAGCAGTTATCGATCGGGACAGGGGGCTTACGAGCAGTACTTC. The J gene is TRBJ2-7, the V gene TRBV6-2 or TRBV6-3, with TRBD1 matching 12 bases. CDR1 and CDR2 (germline): MNHEY, SVGEGT. This CDR3 spans 16 amino acids. V dropped 3 bases and J dropped 4; count of bases not matched to a gene: 7.

The V gene is TRBV4-2, the J gene TRBJ2-3, with 7 bases aligning to TRBD2. Looked up from germline, CDR1 is LGHNA and CDR2 is YNFKEQ. J was trimmed by 5 bases and V by 0 bases; bases with no gene match: 11. The CDR3 runs to 17 residues. The CDR3 loop reads CASSQDRTAGVEDTQYF. CDR3 in DNA: TGTGCCAGCAGCCAAGATCGGACGGCGGGAGTTGAAGATACGCAGTATTTT.

This clonotype was observed a few times. The chain couples TRBV5-1 to TRBJ2-5, with a possible D match to TRBD1 (5 bases). Per the germline V gene, CDR1 is SGHRS and CDR2 is YFSETQ. This CDR3 has 14 residues. Trimming shortened V by 0 bases and J by 1 base, and 7 bases separated the two germline ends. The DNA of the CDR3 is TGCGCCAGCAGCTTGGCAGGGCTCCAAGAGACCCAGTACTTC. It translates to CASSLAGLQETQYF.

Only a few counts were recorded for this clonotype. The chain links TRBV5-1 to TRBJ2-7; perhaps TRBD1 as D (5 bases). The CDR3 contains 13 residues. Trimming left V 0 bases short and J 4 bases short, with 8 bases between. Germline assignment: CDR1 SGHRS and CDR2 YFSETQ. The CDR3 DNA sequence: TGCGCCAGCAGCTTGGTAGGGGAATACGAGCAGTACTTC. Its translation is CASSLVGEYEQYF.

This clonotype was detected many times. V is TRBV6-5 and J is TRBJ2-7, with D perhaps TRBD1 or TRBD2 (5 bases each). This CDR3 contains 14 residues. Deletions cut 5 bases from V and 2 bases from J, with 13 bases between. Germline-derived CDR1 and CDR2 are MNHEY and SVGAGI. The CDR3 DNA follows: TGTGCCAGCAGTACCGGGACCCAAACCTACGAGCAGTACTTC. The encoded protein is CASSTGTQTYEQYF.

This sequence joins TRBV6-2 or TRBV6-3 and TRBJ1-1, with D possibly TRBD1 on 6 matching bases. The germline CDR1 and CDR2 sequences are MNHEY and SVGEGT. Trimming shortened V by 6 bases and J by 3 bases, and 14 bases separated the two germline ends. CDR3 length: 14 residues. Here the CDR3 reads CASRAPRGDTEAFF. CDR3 nucleotide sequence: TGTGCCAGCAGGGCGCCAAGGGGGGACACTGAAGCTTTCTTT.

The rearrangement uses TRBV4-3 and TRBJ2-1, with D possibly TRBD2 on 6 matching bases. V lost 0 bases and J 9 bases, leaving 12 bases between the germline ends. This CDR3 spans 14 amino acids. CDR1 LGHNA and CDR2 YSLEER come from the germline V gene. This chain's CDR3 is CASSQEGQGGEQFF. Here the CDR3 DNA reads TGCGCCAGCAGCCAAGAAGGTCAGGGAGGTGAGCAGTTCTTC.

This clonotype was seen only a few times. The chain couples TRBV24-1 to TRBJ2-5, with 7 nucleotides matching TRBD2. Germline lookup yields CDR1 KGHDR and CDR2 SFDVKD. CDR3 length equals 12 residues. With 10 bases clipped from V and 7 bases from J, the junction kept 8 bases outside the gene matches. The CDR3 reads CATTSEIGTQYF. The CDR3 DNA reads as TGTGCCACTACTAGCGAGATCGGGACCCAGTACTTC.

The rearrangement joins TRBV5-1 to TRBJ2-3; D uncertain. There are 13 residues in the CDR3. V gave up 4 bases and J gave up 4 bases, with 10 bases separating them. The germline V gene has CDR1 SGHRS and CDR2 YFSETQ. CDR3 residues: CASSLSVSDTQYF. Here the CDR3 DNA reads TGCGCCAGCAGCCTCAGCGTGTCAGATACGCAGTATTTT. Variable domain in full (rest from reference TRBV5-1 and TRBJ2-3): KAGVTQTPRYLIKTRGQQVTLSCSPISGHRSVSWYQQTPGQGLQFLFEYFSETQRNKGNFPGRFSGRQFSNSRSEMNVSTLELGDSALYLCASSLSVSDTQYFGPGTRLTVL.

This clonotype was counted ten times or more. The rearrangement links TRBV30 to TRBJ1-2; 7 bases are shared with TRBD1. V dropped 5 bases and J dropped 5; count of bases not matched to a gene: 11. Germline V gene data show CDR1 as GTSNPN and CDR2 as SVGIG (reference sequence). The CDR3 runs to 14 residues. CDR3 protein: CAWFRRQGWYGYTF. The CDR3 DNA follows: TGTGCCTGGTTCCGGAGACAGGGATGGTATGGCTACACCTTC.

The chain recombines TRBV7-3 with TRBJ2-5; possible D gene TRBD1, 6 bases. This CDR3 region has 14 residues. CDR1 SGHTA and CDR2 FQGTGA come from the germline V gene. Trimming cost V 6 bases and J 2 bases, with 13 bases left between them. CDR3 bases: TGTGCCAGCAGGCAGACAGGAACTCAAGAGACCCAGTACTTC. This sequence encodes CASRQTGTQETQYF.

There are a few counts of this clonotype. The chain recombines TRBV20-1 with TRBJ2-3, with a tentative D call TRBD2 (5 bases). The V and J ends lost 0 bases and 0 bases respectively, with 16 bases between them. Per the germline V gene, CDR1 is DFQATT and CDR2 is SNEGSKA (reference sequence). The CDR3 is made up of 17 amino acids. CDR3 loop: CSARDRRRASSTDTQYF. The CDR3 DNA reads as TGCAGTGCTAGAGATCGACGGCGGGCCTCTAGCACAGATACGCAGTATTTT.

This clonotype showed up just a few times. The chain couples TRBV6-5 to TRBJ2-3; the D gene is possibly TRBD1 (5 bases). The CDR3 totals 14 residues. Trimming cost V 5 bases and J 2 bases, with 11 bases left between them. Germline lookup yields CDR1 MNHEY and CDR2 SVGAGI. The CDR3: CASSKTDPTDTQYF. For the CDR3, the DNA is TGTGCCAGCAGTAAGACAGACCCCACAGATACGCAGTATTTT.

The gene calls are TRBV20-1 and TRBJ2-5; D gene uncertain. The CDR3 has 13 residues. V lost 1 base to trimming and J lost 7 bases, with 13 bases between them. CDR1 and CDR2 (germline): DFQATT, SNEGSKA (reference sequence). CDR3: CSARGFSWVTQYF. The CDR3 nucleotides read TGCAGTGCTAGAGGTTTCAGCTGGGTGACCCAGTACTTC.

In its sample, this clonotype was seen a few times. The V gene is TRBV7-2, the J gene TRBJ2-5; D gene unclear. The CDR3 runs 15 residues. Germline CDR1 reads SGHTA; CDR2 reads FQGNSA. V lost 0 bases and J lost 1, with 9 bases in between. The CDR3 sequence is CASSLAKVSQETQYF. The CDR3 nucleotides are TGTGCCAGCAGCTTAGCGAAGGTTAGCCAAGAGACCCAGTACTTC.